This passage covers 2 T cell receptor beta chains from one sample sequenced in a study of OX40 agonist ivuxolimab in advanced cancers. Profiling relied on immunoSEQ multiplex PCR, and the TCRdb table lists in-frame clones only, not all of them. Among around 80,000 clones, about 88% were seen once, and the ten largest hold approximately 7%. Sample: CD4+ or CD8+ T cells sorted from blood, taken in a trial of the OX40 agonist ivuxolimab. The origin of the receptors is an adult with an advanced solid tumor such as melanoma, head and neck, liver or kidney cancer.

The chain couples TRBV5-4 to TRBJ1-2, with unresolved D. Germline V gene sequence: CDR1 SGHNT, CDR2 YYREEE (reference sequence). There are 14 residues in the CDR3. Trimming removed 0 bases from V and 4 bases from J, with 10 bases in between. The CDR3 is CASSLVEQSYGYTF. CDR3 sequence (DNA): TGTGCCAGCAGCTTGGTAGAACAGTCCTATGGCTACACCTTC.

This clone is labeled as medium-sized. The J gene is TRBJ1-1, the V gene TRBV7-3; D unresolved. The CDR3 is 13 amino acids. Trimming pared 3 bases from V and 3 bases from J, leaving 8 bases between. From germline, CDR1 is SGHTA and CDR2 FQGTGA. CDR3 nucleotides: TGTGCCAGCAGCTTTCTCGGGGACACTGAAGCTTTCTTT. Its protein is CASSFLGDTEAFF.